This T cell receptor (beta chain) comes out of a study of cytomegalovirus exposure and HLA in healthy donors. Study findings and constraints: The classifier reportedly diagnosed cytomegalovirus status with high specificity and sensitivity. Reportedly, fewer N-insertions than the approximately 700-donor mean appeared in an Asian-associated ancestry cluster in a later analysis.

The J segment lost 8 bases and the V segment lost 0 bases, leaving 13 bases of the junction unmatched. Germline assignment: CDR1 LGHNA and CDR2 YSLEER. This CDR3 spans 18 amino acids. A remark on this clone: Its antigen is still unknown.

The PCR contained 60 Vbeta and 13 Jbeta primers. In the authors' workflow: In a later analysis, 75 million to 85 million unique TCR beta chains included roughly 11 million shared by two or more donors. Assay: immunoSEQ multiplex PCR; the TCRdb copy retains only in-frame clones and omits some. The DNA was the basis for D and trimming; V, J and clone size are from that table. The sample carries about 170,000 clones, around 81% recorded once. Sequencing was performed on PBMCs. The chain couples TRBV4-3 to TRBJ1-2; 12 nucleotides align to TRBD1. This TCR was sampled from a woman in her twenties or thirties in good health and CMV-seropositive. DNA for the CDR3: TGCGCCAGCAGCCAAGATGCCGGGACAGGGGGCCCTTTGCGAGGCTACACCTTC. Its protein product is CASSQDAGTGGPLRGYTF.